This passage covers 8 T cell receptor beta chains from one sample sequenced in a study of identical twins. TCRdb re-derived calls from the 5' RACE reads in MiXCR, one entry per CDR3 protein. Among around 480,000 distinct CDR3 sequences listed, more than 13% were seen once. A further study also used this sample, focusing on yellow fever vaccine responses in identical twins.

Source material: CD4+ T cells sorted from blood. The receptors stem from a woman under 30 in good health.

This clonotype was counted between two and nine times. This rearrangement joins TRBV7-2 to TRBJ2-5; D not certain. The V gene lost 5 bases and the J gene lost 4 bases, with 5 bases spanning the gap. Germline CDR1 reads SGHTA; CDR2 reads FQGNSA. The CDR3 spans 11 residues. Here the CDR3 reads CASSAAETQYF. As DNA, the CDR3 is TGTGCCAGCAGCGCAGCAGAGACCCAGTACTTC.

The chain employs TRBV18 and TRBJ2-7, with D perhaps matching TRBD2 (6 bases). V was cut by 6 bases and J by 5 bases, with 20 bases left in between. Germline lookup yields CDR1 KGHSH and CDR2 LQKENI. This CDR3 is 15 amino acids long. The CDR3 protein is CASSPLGLASHEQYF. CDR3 DNA: TGTGCCAGCTCCCCGCTCGGGCTAGCGTCCCACGAGCAGTACTTC.

This clonotype was detected many times. The chain has TRBV25-1 and TRBJ2-3; D remains ambiguous. This CDR3 has 16 amino acids. Germline-derived CDR1 and CDR2 are MGHDK and SYGVNS. Trimming cost V 3 bases and J 6 bases, with 19 bases left between them. The CDR3 sequence: CASSEGRVGFGDTQYF. The CDR3 bases are TGTGCCAGCAGTGAGGGCAGAGTAGGCTTCGGGGATACGCAGTATTTT. Using reference TRBV25-1 and TRBJ2-3 for the parts outside the CDR3, the full variable domain is EADIYQTPRYLVIGTGKKITLECSQTMGHDKMYWYQQDPGMELHLIHYSYGVNSTEKGDLSSESTVSRIRTEHFPLTLESARPSHTSQYLCASSEGRVGFGDTQYFGPGTRLTVL.

This clonotype showed up just a few times. The J gene is TRBJ2-7, the V gene TRBV28, with D maybe TRBD2 (6 bases). The CDR3 has 14 residues. The V end was cut by 0 bases, the J end by 5 bases, with 11 bases between. CDR1 and CDR2 (germline): MDHEN, SYDVKM. This CDR3 is CASSLWAGTNEQYF. CDR3 in DNA: TGTGCCAGCAGTTTATGGGCGGGGACCAACGAGCAGTACTTC.

This clonotype has only a few counts. V is TRBV3-1 and J is TRBJ2-2, with D hard to call. The CDR3 runs to 13 residues. From germline, CDR1 is LGHDT and CDR2 YNNKEL (reference sequence). Trimming shortened V by 1 base and J by 8 bases, and 8 bases separated the two germline ends. CDR3 bases: TGTGCCAGCAGCCAAGTCCTTGGAGGGGAGCTGTTTTTT. This gives the protein CASSQVLGGELFF.

There are a few counts of this clonotype. This chain connects TRBV5-4 to TRBJ2-5, with a weak D call TRBD2 (6 bases). The germline CDR1 and CDR2 sequences are SGHNT and YYREEE (reference sequence). This CDR3 contains 16 residues. Deletions cut 3 bases from V and 5 bases from J, with 20 bases between. In nucleotides, the CDR3 is TGTGCCAGCAGCTGGGGGGACTCACGAGGAGAGGAGACCCAGTACTTC. Its protein is CASSWGDSRGEETQYF.

The chain employs TRBV2 and TRBJ2-5, with TRBD1 matching over 8 bases. The CDR3 has 14 residues. CDR1 and CDR2 from the germline V gene are SNHLY and FYNNEI. The J segment lost 2 bases and the V segment lost 5 bases, leaving 4 bases of the junction unmatched. The CDR3 nucleotides read TGTGCCAGCAGTCGGACAGGGCTACAAGAGACCCAGTACTTC. It codes for CASSRTGLQETQYF.

This clonotype showed up just a few times. The chain recombines TRBV24-1 with TRBJ1-4, with TRBD1 as a possible D gene (6 bases). This CDR3 region has 16 residues. The V gene lost 2 bases and the J gene lost 10 bases, with 19 bases spanning the gap. Germline-derived CDR1 and CDR2 are KGHDR and SFDVKD. The CDR3: CATSDYRRQTRGKLFF. The DNA of the CDR3 is TGTGCCACCAGTGATTATCGACGGCAGACCAGGGGAAAACTGTTTTTT.